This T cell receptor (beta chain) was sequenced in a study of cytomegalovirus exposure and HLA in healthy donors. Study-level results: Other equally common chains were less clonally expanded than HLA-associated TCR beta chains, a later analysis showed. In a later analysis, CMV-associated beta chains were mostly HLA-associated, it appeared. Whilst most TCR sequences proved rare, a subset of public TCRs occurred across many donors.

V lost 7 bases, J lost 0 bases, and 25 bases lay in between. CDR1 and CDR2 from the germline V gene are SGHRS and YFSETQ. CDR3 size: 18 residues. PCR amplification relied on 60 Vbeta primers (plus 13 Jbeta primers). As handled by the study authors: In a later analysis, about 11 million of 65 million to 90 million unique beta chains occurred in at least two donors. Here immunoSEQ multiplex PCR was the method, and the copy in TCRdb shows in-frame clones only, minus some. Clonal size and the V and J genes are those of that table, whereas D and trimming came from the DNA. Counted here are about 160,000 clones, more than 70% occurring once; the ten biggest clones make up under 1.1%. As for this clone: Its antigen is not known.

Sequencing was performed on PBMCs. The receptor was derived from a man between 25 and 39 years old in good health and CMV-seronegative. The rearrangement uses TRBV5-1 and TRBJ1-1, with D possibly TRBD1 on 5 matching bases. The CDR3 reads CASSSVSGGGGMNTEAFF. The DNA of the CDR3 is TGCGCCAGCTCCTCTGTATCGGGGGGAGGAGGGATGAACACTGAAGCTTTCTTT.